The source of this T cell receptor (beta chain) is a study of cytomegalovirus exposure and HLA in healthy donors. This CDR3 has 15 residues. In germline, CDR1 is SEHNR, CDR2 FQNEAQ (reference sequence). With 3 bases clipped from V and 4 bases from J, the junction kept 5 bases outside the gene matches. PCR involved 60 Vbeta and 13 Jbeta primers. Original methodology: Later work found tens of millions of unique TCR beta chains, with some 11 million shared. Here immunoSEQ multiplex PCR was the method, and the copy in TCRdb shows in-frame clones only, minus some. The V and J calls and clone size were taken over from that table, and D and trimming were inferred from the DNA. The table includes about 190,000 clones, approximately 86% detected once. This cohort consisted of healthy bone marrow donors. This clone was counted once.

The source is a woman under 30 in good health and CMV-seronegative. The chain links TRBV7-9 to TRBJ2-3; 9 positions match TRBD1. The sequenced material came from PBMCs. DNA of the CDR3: TGTGCCAGCAGCTTCGGGACAGGGTTTTCAGATACGCAGTATTTT. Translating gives CASSFGTGFSDTQYF.